This TCR beta chain was sequenced during a study of cytomegalovirus exposure and HLA in healthy donors. A multiplex PCR was run with 60 Vbeta primers and 13 Jbeta primers. The table came from immunoSEQ multiplex PCR; TCRdb's copy has only in-frame clones and leaves some out. The table lists approximately 59,000 clones, about two thirds of them singletons. There are 15 residues in the CDR3. After removal of 6 bases from V and 2 bases from J, the junction contained 5 bases not matched to a gene. CDR1 is LGHNA, CDR2 YNFKEQ, per germline. The V and J genes are TRBV4-2 and TRBJ2-3, with 10 bases aligning to TRBD2. The source of this sequence is a man in his forties in good health and CMV-seropositive. Sequencing used PBMCs. The CDR3 sequence is CASRPGTSDTDTQYF. CDR3 nucleotide sequence: TGTGCCAGCAGACCCGGGACTAGCGACACAGATACGCAGTATTTT.